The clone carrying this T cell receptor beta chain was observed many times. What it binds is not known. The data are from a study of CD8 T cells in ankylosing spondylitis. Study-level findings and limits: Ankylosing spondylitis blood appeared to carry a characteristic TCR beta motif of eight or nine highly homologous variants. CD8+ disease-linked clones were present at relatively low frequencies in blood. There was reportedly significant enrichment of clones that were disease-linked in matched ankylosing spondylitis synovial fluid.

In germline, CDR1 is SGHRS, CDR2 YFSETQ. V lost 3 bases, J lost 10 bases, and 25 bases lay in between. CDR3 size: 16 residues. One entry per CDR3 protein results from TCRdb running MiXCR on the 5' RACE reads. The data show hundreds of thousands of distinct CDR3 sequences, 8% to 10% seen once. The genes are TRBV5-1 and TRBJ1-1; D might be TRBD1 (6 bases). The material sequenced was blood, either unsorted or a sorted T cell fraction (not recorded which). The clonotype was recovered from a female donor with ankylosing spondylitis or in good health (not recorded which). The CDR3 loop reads CASSSSSAGANFGAFF. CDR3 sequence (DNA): TGCGCCAGCAGCTCCTCTTCGGCAGGGGCCAATTTCGGAGCTTTCTTT.